These 9 T cell receptor beta chains were all obtained from the same sample, sequenced in a study of blood T cell repertoires in COVID-19. Sequencing was performed with immunoSEQ multiplex PCR; in TCRdb, only in-frame clones are kept and a portion is missing. The data hold approximately 270,000 clones, with 70% to 90% observed a single time. Material for sequencing was PBMCs or T cells enriched from blood (not recorded which). The source is a woman younger than 45 who had recovered from COVID-19.

There are a few counts of this clone. The chain joins TRBV6-4 to TRBJ1-6; possible D gene TRBD1, 6 bases. CDR3 length: 15 amino acids. V lost 0 bases to trimming and J lost 9 bases, with 12 bases between them. Germline V gives CDR1 MRHNA, CDR2 SNTAGT. CDR3 nucleotide sequence: TGTGCCAGCAGTGACTCTTTCCAGGGGAGTTCACCCCTCCACTTT. Amino acids: CASSDSFQGSSPLHF.

The chain combines TRBV14 with TRBJ2-2; no firm D call. Trimming left V 3 bases short and J 4 bases short, with 9 bases between. CDR1 is SGHDN, CDR2 FVKESK, per germline. The CDR3 totals 14 residues. This CDR3 is CASSQILSTGELFF. CDR3 DNA sequence: TGTGCCAGCAGCCAGATCCTGAGCACCGGGGAGCTGTTTTTT.

In DNA form, the CDR3 reads TGTGCCAGCAGTTCCCCCACCTTCGGGACAAGTGATGAAAAACTGTTTTTT. As protein: CASSSPTFGTSDEKLFF. V is TRBV28 and J is TRBJ1-4, with D possibly being TRBD1 (6 bases). In germline, CDR1 is MDHEN, CDR2 SYDVKM. Trimming shortened V by 4 bases and J by 6 bases, and 21 bases separated the two germline ends. The CDR3 loop spans 17 amino acids.

The J gene is TRBJ2-7, the V gene TRBV3-1 (or the pseudogene TRBV3-2), with 8 bases that match TRBD2. Per germline, CDR1 LGHDT and CDR2 YNNKEL (reference sequence). V lost 3 bases to trimming and J lost 5 bases; unmatched junction nucleotides: 9. CDR3 length equals 15 residues. The CDR3 DNA is TGTGCCAGCAGCCACGTCGGGGGGGCCTTGGACGAGCAGTACTTC. This codes for CASSHVGGALDEQYF.

The V call is TRBV28, the J call TRBJ2-7; 8 bases line up with TRBD1. Trimming cost V 7 bases and J 7 bases; bases outside gene matches: 12. Germline-derived CDR1 and CDR2 are MDHEN and SYDVKM. The CDR3 spans 14 residues. Here the CDR3 DNA reads TGTGCCAGCATCCAAGGGCAGGGGGCGTCGGAGCAGTACTTC. Translating it yields CASIQGQGASEQYF.

This chain uses TRBV20-1 with TRBJ2-1; possible D gene TRBD2, 6 bases. The CDR3 length is 16 residues. Per germline, CDR1 DFQATT and CDR2 SNEGSKA (reference sequence). V was clipped by 3 bases and J by 2 bases, with 17 bases between them. The CDR3 bases are TGCAGTGCTAGTCATTCGGGGAGGAGGGCCTACAATGAGCAGTTCTTC. As protein: CSASHSGRRAYNEQFF.

The chain combines TRBV27 with TRBJ2-2, with D hard to call. The V and J ends lost 5 bases and 5 bases respectively, with 3 bases between them. Germline CDR1 MNHEY, CDR2 SMNVEV (reference sequence). This CDR3 region has 11 residues. The CDR3 region is CASSRTGELFF. As DNA, the CDR3 is TGTGCCAGCAGTCGTACCGGGGAGCTGTTTTTT.

This clone was observed a few times. The gene calls are TRBV27 and TRBJ2-7; maybe TRBD2 (6 bases). The CDR3 extends over 14 amino acids. With 7 bases removed from V and 5 bases from J, the gap between germline ends came to 18 bases. The germline V gene has CDR1 MNHEY and CDR2 SMNVEV (reference sequence). In DNA form, the CDR3 reads TGTGCCAGCACCCCCTATGGCAGGGAGGACGAGCAGTACTTC. Protein product: CASTPYGREDEQYF.

The chain has TRBV18 and TRBJ2-3; 7 bases map to TRBD2. After removal of 2 bases from V and 1 base from J, the junction contained 0 bases not matched to a gene. Germline lookup yields CDR1 KGHSH and CDR2 LQKENI. This CDR3 is 14 amino acids long. The CDR3 protein is CASSPTSGTDTQYF. CDR3 sequence (DNA): TGTGCCAGCTCACCAACTAGCGGCACAGATACGCAGTATTTT.